This record looks at one TCR beta chain sequence and its context. Its target is not known. The CDR3 is 14 amino acids. CDR1 and CDR2 (germline): SGHTA, FQGNSA. This sample is part of a study of T cells expressing NK-cell markers. Study outcomes and limitations: Dominant NKG2C+ clonotype frequencies of about 1.0-7.0% of CD8+ T cells were measured in roughly 6 donors.

The authors generated TCR beta cDNA through 5'RACE template switching with UMIs. TCRdb re-called the 5' RACE reads and shows each CDR3 protein once, DNA omitted. The sample table sets out roughly 420,000 distinct CDR3 sequences. The sequence derives from a woman aged 18-69 years in good health. The sequencing sample was made of blood T cells: a sorted CD56 or NKG2C T cell subset, CD4+ or CD8+ T cells, or bulk PBMC T cells (not recorded which). The rearrangement joins TRBV7-2 to TRBJ2-1; the D call from TCRdb, TRBD1, cannot be confirmed without DNA. The CDR3 is CASSLGGDNNEQFF.